A selection of T cell receptor beta chains follows, all from one sample in a study of OX40 agonist ivuxolimab in advanced cancers. TCRdb's table, derived via immunoSEQ multiplex PCR, lists solely in-frame clones and lacks some. The sample consists of around 50,000 clones, about 81% of them appearing once. The sequencing used CD4+ or CD8+ T cells sorted from blood, collected in a trial of the OX40 agonist ivuxolimab. Receptor source: an adult with an advanced solid tumor such as melanoma, head and neck, liver or kidney cancer. Both conserved end residues are part of each CDR3. Each record gives: CDR3 protein, CDR3 DNA, J gene, clone size, D gene, V gene. D genes are given only for firm matches. Clone size is stated in some rows and not others, as once, few, many or a class when expanded.

CASSFRLTGERTDTQYF	TGTGCCAGCAGCTTTCGTCTGACAGGGGAACGCACAGATACGCAGTATTTT	TRBJ2-3	.	TRBD1	TRBV5-6
CASSDGGGGYSPLHF	TGTGCCAGCAGTGATGGAGGGGGCGGTTATTCACCCCTCCACTTT	TRBJ1-6	medium-sized	TRBD1	TRBV6-1
CASSLGTGRGYTEAFF	TGTGCCAGCAGCTTAGGGACAGGGAGAGGATACACTGAAGCTTTCTTT	TRBJ1-1	.	TRBD1	TRBV11-2
CASTNGQPQHF	TGTGCCAGCACCAACGGTCAGCCCCAGCATTTT	TRBJ1-5	.	.	TRBV6-6
CASSLGTGSLGNQPQHF	TGTGCCAGCAGCTTGGGGACAGGGAGTTTAGGCAATCAGCCCCAGCATTTT	TRBJ1-5	.	TRBD1	TRBV11-2
CASRRGYEQYF	TGTGCCAGCCGCCGTGGGTACGAGCAGTACTTC	TRBJ2-7	.	.	TRBV27
CASSPRDRGGHTIYF	TGTGCCAGCAGCCCCCGGGACAGGGGAGGTCACACCATATATTTT	TRBJ1-3	.	TRBD1	TRBV7-6
CASSLGGNGEQYF	TGTGCCAGCAGCTTGGGGGGTAACGGCGAGCAGTACTTC	TRBJ2-7	.	.	TRBV5-6
CASSERETGANVLTF	TGTGCCAGCAGTGAAAGGGAGACTGGGGCCAACGTCCTGACTTTC	TRBJ2-6	.	.	TRBV2
CASRRGYRGKTSTDTQYF	TGCGCCAGCAGGAGGGGTTACAGGGGGAAAACTAGCACAGATACGCAGTATTTT	TRBJ2-3	.	TRBD1	TRBV5-1
CASSYQDNQPQHF	TGTGCCAGCAGCTATCAGGATAATCAGCCCCAGCATTTT	TRBJ1-5	.	.	TRBV7-9
CASSPGGGLPYEQYF	TGTGCCAGCAGCCCTGGCGGGGGGCTCCCCTACGAGCAGTACTTC	TRBJ2-7	.	TRBD2	TRBV27
CASSLAQNGARNEKLFF	TGCGCCAGCAGCTTGGCCCAGAACGGGGCGAGAAACGAAAAACTGTTTTTT	TRBJ1-4	.	.	TRBV5-1
CASSEAQALTF	TGTGCCAGCAGTGAAGCCCAGGCCCTGACCTTC	TRBJ1-2	.	.	TRBV6-1
CATKGAYENTEAFF	TGTGCCACCAAGGGGGCGTACGAGAACACTGAAGCTTTCTTT	TRBJ1-1	few	TRBD1	TRBV19
CASSLADDRGYEQYF	TGTGCCAGCAGCTTAGCCGATGACAGGGGCTACGAGCAGTACTTC	TRBJ2-7	.	TRBD1	TRBV7-8
CASSAGWTGEAFF	TGCGCCAGCAGCGCTGGGTGGACGGGTGAAGCTTTCTTT	TRBJ1-1	.	.	TRBV4-1
CASSNGGRSGANVLTF	TGTGCCAGCAGTAATGGGGGGCGTTCTGGGGCCAACGTCCTGACTTTC	TRBJ2-6	.	.	TRBV11-3
CASSLGGGADTQYF	TGCGCCAGCAGCCTAGGCGGGGGGGCGGATACGCAGTATTTT	TRBJ2-3	.	TRBD2	TRBV5-1
CASSPAGGGGNTIYF	TGTGCCAGCAGCCCCGCAGGGGGCGGCGGAAACACCATATATTTT	TRBJ1-3	.	TRBD1	TRBV5-4
CASRRDRVGEQYF	TGTGCCAGCAGACGGGACAGGGTAGGGGAGCAGTACTTC	TRBJ2-7	.	TRBD1	TRBV6-5
CASGLSRQNSPLHF	TGTGCTAGTGGCCTTTCCCGTCAGAATTCACCCCTCCACTTT	TRBJ1-6	.	.	TRBV12-5
CASSEPGSSVLQTQYF	TGCGCCAGCAGTGAGCCGGGGTCTAGTGTTTTGCAGACCCAGTACTTC	TRBJ2-5	.	.	TRBV10-2
CASSLDRGYNSPLHF	TGCGCCAGCAGCTTGGACAGGGGGTATAATTCACCCCTCCACTTT	TRBJ1-6	.	TRBD1	TRBV5-1